Sequencing of this T cell receptor beta chain was carried out in a study of control samples from healthy donors and cancer patients. Germline assignment: CDR1 SNHLY and CDR2 FYNNEI. V shed 8 bases and J shed 4 bases, with 18 bases lying between them. This CDR3 region has 14 residues. Sequencing was performed with immunoSEQ multiplex PCR; in TCRdb, only in-frame clones are kept and a portion is missing. The data contain around 130,000 clones, approximately 87% of them singletons. The V call is TRBV2, the J call TRBJ2-7; unclear D gene. The sequence came from a young man in good health. The specimen sequenced was blood. CDR3 loop: CASDQSQPPYEQYF. Here the CDR3 DNA reads TGTGCCAGCGACCAGTCGCAGCCCCCGTACGAGCAGTACTTC.